One and the same sample provided the 2 T cell receptor beta chains below, sequenced in a study of technical replicates of blood from several donors. Measured with immunoSEQ multiplex PCR; TCRdb has only the in-frame clones, and not every one. The sample contains 55,000 to 75,000 clones, roughly 95% of which appear only once. The sequenced material came from PBMCs. The receptors were sampled from a human donor in good health. Some clones in this sample may be carry-over from other donors' samples.

The CDR3 coding sequence is TGTGCCAGCAGTTCACGACAGGGGAGTTACTATGGCTACACCTTC. This translates into CASSSRQGSYYGYTF. The chain uses TRBV2 and TRBJ1-2, with 8 positions matching TRBD1. The ends lost 5 bases at V and 3 bases at J; junction bases unmatched: 8. The CDR3 has 15 amino acids. Germline values: CDR1 SNHLY, CDR2 FYNNEI.

This clone was recorded only once. The chain combines TRBV7-8 with TRBJ1-5; 7 nucleotides match TRBD1. Germline CDR1 and CDR2: SGHVS and FQNEAQ. The length of the CDR3 is 15 residues. Trimming took 2 bases from V and 0 from J; bases not matched to a gene: 1. CDR3 residues: CASSLYRGSNQPQHF. DNA for the CDR3: TGTGCCAGCAGCTTATACAGGGGTAGCAATCAGCCCCAGCATTTT.